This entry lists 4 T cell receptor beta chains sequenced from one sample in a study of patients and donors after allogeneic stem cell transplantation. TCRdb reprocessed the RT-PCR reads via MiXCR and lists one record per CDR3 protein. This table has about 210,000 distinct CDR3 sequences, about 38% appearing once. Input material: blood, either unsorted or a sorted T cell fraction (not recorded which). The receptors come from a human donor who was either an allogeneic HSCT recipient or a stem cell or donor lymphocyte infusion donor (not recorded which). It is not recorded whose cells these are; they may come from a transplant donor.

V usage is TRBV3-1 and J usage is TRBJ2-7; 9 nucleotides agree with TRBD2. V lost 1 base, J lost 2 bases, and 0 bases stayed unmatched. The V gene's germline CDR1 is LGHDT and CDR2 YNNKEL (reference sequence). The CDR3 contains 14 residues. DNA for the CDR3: TGTGCCAGCAGCCAAGCTAGCGGGGCCTACGAGCAGTACTTC. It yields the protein CASSQASGAYEQYF.

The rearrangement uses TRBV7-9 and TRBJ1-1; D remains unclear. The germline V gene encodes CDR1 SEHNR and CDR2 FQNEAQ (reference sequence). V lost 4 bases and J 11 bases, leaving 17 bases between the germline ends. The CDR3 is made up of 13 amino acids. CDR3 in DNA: TGTGCCAGCAGCTCCCCGACGGCCTTGAGCGCTTTCTTT. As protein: CASSSPTALSAFF.

In DNA form, the CDR3 reads TGTGCCAGCACCCCAGGCACAGGGAATCAGCCCCAGCATTTT. It is translated as CASTPGTGNQPQHF. The rearrangement links TRBV12-3 or TRBV12-4 to TRBJ1-5; the D gene is possibly TRBD1 (6 bases). Trimming stripped 7 bases from V and 4 bases from J, with 14 bases between. CDR3 length: 14 amino acids.

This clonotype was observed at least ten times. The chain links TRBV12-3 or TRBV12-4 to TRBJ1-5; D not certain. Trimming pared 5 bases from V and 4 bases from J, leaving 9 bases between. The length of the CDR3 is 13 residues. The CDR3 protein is CASSLTSNQPQHF. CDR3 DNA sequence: TGTGCCAGCAGTCTGACATCAAATCAGCCCCAGCATTTT.